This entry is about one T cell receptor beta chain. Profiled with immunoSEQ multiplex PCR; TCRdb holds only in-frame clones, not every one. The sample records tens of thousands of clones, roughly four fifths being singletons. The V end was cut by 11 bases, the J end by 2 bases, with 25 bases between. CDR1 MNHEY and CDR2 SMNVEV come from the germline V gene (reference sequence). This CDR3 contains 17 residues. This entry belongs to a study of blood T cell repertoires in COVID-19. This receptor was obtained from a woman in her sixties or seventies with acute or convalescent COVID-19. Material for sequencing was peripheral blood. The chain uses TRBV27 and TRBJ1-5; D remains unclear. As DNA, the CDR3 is TGTGCCGGCCTAGGACGAGGGCGCTGGAATCGCAATCAGCCCCAGCATTTT. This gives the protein CAGLGRGRWNRNQPQHF.